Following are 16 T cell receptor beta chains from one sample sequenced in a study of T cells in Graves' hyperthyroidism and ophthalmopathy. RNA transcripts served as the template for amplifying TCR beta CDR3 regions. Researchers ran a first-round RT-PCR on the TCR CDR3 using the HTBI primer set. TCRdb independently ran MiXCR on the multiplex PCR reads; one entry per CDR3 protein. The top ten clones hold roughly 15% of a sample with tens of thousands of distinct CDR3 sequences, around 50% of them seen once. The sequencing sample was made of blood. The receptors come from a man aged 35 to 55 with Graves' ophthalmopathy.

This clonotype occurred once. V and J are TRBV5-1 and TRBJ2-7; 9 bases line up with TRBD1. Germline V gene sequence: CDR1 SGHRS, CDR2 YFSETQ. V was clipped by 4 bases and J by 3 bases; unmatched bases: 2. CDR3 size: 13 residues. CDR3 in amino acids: CASSRDRDYEQYF. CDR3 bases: TGCGCCAGCAGCCGGGACAGGGACTACGAGCAGTACTTC.

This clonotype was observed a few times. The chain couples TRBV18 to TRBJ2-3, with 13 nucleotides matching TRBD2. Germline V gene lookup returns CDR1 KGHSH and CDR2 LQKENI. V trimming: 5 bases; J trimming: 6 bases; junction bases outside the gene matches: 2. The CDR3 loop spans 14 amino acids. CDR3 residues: CASSLGLAGDTQYF. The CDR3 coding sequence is TGTGCCAGCTCATTGGGACTAGCGGGGGATACGCAGTATTTT.

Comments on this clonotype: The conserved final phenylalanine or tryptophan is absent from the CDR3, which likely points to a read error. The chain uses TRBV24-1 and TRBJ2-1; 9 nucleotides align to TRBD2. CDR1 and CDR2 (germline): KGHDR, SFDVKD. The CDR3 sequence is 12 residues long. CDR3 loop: CVSGRYWNEQFY. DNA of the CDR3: TGTGTTAGCGGGAGATACTGGAATGAGCAGTTCTAC.

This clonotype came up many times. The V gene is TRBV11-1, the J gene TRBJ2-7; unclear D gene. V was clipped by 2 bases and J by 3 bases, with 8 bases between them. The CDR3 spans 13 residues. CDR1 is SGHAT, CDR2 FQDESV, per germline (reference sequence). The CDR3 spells CASSLPPDYEQYF. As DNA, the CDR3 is TGTGCCAGCAGCTTACCCCCTGACTACGAGCAGTACTTC.

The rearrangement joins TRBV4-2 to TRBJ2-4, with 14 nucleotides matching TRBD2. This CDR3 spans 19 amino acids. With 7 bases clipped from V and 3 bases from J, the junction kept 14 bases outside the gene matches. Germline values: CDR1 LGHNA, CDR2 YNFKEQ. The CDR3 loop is CASNRLGTSGSRGKNIQYF. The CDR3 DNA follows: TGTGCCAGCAACCGCCTGGGGACTAGCGGGAGTCGGGGCAAAAACATTCAGTACTTC.

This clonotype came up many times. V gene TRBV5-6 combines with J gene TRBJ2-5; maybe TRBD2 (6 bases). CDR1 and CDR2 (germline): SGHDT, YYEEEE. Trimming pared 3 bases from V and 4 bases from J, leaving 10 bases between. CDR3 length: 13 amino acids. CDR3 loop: CASSWRAGETQYF. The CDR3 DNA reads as TGTGCCAGCAGCTGGAGGGCAGGAGAGACCCAGTACTTC.

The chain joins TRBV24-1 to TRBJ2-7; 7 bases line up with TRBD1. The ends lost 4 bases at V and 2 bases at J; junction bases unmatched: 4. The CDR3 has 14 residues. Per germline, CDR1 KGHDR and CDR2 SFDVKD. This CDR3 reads CATSDAGTAYEQYF. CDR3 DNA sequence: TGTGCCACCAGTGACGCCGGGACAGCCTACGAGCAGTACTTC.

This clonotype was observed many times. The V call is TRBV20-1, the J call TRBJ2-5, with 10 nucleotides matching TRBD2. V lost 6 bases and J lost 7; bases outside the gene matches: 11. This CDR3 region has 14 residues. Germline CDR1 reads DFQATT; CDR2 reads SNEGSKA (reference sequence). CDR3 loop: CSASPGLARGTQYF. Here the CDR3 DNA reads TGCAGTGCCAGTCCGGGACTAGCGAGAGGGACCCAGTACTTC.

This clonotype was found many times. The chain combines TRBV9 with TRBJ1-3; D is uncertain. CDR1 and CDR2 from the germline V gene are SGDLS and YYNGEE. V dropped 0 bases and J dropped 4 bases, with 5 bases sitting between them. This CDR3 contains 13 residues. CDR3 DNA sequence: TGTGCCAGCAGCGTAGAGGGAGGAAACACCATATATTTT. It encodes CASSVEGGNTIYF.

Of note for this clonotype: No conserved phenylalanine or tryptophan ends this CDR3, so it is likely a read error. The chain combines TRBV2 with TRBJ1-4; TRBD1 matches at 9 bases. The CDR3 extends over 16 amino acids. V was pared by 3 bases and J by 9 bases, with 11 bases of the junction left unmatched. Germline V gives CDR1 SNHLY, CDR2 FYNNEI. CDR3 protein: CASSDGGQGRYQKLFL. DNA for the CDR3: TGTGCCAGCAGTGATGGGGGACAGGGCCGGTATCAAAAACTGTTTTTA.

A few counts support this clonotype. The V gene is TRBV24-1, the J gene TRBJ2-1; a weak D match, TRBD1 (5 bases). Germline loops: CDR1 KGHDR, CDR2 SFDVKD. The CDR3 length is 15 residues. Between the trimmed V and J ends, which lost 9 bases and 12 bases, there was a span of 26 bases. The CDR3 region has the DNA TGTGCCACCGAGGCGGTCCAGGGTACCCGTGATGCGCAGTTCTTC. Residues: CATEAVQGTRDAQFF.

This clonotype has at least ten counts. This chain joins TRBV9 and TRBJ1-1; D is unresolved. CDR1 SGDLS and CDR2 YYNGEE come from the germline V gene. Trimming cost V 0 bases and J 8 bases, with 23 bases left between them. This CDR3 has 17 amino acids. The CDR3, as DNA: TGTGCCAGCAGCGTAGAGGGTGGCCACCGCGCATTAAGAGAAGCTTTCTTT. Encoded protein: CASSVEGGHRALREAFF.

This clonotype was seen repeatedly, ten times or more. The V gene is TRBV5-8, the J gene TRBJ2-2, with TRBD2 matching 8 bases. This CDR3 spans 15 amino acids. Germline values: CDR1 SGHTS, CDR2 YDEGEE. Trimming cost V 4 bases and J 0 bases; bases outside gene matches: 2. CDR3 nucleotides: TGTGCCAGCAGCCCACTAGCGGCGAACACCGGGGAGCTGTTTTTT. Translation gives CASSPLAANTGELFF.

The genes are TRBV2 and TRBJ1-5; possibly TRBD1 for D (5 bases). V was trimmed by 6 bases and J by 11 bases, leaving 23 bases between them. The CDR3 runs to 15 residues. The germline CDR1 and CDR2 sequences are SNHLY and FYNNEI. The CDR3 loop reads CASSRLAGPKETQHF. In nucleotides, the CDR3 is TGTGCCAGCAGCAGACTAGCGGGGCCCAAAGAGACCCAGCATTTT.

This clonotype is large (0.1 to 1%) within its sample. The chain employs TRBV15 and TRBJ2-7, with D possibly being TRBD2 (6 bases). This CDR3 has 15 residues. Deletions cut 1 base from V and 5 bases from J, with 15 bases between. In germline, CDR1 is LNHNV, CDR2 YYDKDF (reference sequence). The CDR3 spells CATSRGGGTGHEQYF. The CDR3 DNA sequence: TGTGCCACCAGCAGAGGCGGTGGGACTGGTCACGAGCAGTACTTC.

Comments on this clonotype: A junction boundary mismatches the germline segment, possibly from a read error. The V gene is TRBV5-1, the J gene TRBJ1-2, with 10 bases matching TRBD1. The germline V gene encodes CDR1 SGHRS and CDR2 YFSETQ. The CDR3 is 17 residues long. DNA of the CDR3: TGCGCCAGCGGGCATGGACAGGGGGTTTCCTCTAATTATGGCTACACTTTC. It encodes CASGHGQGVSSNYGYTF.